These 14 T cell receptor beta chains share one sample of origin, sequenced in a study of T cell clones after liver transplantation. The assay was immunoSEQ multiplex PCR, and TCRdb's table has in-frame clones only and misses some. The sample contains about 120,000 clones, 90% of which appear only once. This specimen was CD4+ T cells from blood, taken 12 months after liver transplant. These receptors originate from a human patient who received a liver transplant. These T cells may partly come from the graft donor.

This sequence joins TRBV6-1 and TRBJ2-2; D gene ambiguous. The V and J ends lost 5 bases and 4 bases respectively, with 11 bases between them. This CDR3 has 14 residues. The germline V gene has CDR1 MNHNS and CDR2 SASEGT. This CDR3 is CASSREVGTGELFF. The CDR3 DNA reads TGTGCCAGCAGTCGAGAAGTAGGCACCGGGGAGCTGTTTTTT.

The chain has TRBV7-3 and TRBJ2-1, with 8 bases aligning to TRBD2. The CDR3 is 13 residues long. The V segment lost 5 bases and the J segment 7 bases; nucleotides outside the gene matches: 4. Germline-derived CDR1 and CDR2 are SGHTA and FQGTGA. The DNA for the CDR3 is TGTGCCAGCAGCGGACTAGCTGGGAATGAGCAGTTCTTC. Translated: CASSGLAGNEQFF.

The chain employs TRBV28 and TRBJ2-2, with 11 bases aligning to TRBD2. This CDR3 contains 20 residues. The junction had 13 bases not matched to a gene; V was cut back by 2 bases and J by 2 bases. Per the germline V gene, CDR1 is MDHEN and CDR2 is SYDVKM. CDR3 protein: CASSLIRTSGLGSNTGELFF. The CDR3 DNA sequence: TGTGCCAGCAGTTTAATCCGGACTAGCGGGTTAGGGTCTAACACCGGGGAGCTGTTTTTT.

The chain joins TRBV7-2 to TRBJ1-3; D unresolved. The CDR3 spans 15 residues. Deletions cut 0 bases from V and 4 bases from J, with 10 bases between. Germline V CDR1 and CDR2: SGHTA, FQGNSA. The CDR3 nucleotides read TGTGCCAGCAGCTTAGCGGCTTTAGCAGGAAACACCATATATTTT. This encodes CASSLAALAGNTIYF.

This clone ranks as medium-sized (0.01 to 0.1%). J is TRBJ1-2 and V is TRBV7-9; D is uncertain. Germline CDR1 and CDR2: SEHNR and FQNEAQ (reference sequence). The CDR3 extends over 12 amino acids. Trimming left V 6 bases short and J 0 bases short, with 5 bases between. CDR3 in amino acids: CASSFSNYGYTF. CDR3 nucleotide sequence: TGTGCCAGCAGTTTCTCTAACTATGGCTACACCTTC.

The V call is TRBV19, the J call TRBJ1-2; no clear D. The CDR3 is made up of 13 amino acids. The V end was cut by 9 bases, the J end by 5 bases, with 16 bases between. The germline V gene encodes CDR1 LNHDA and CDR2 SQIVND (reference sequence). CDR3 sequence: CASLRRVGYGYTF. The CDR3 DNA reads TGTGCCAGCCTCCGACGGGTGGGGTATGGCTACACCTTC.

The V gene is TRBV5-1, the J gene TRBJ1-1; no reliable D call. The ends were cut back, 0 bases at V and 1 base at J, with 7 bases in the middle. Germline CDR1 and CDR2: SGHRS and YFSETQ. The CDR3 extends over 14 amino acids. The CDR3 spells CASSLAPPNTEAFF. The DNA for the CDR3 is TGCGCCAGCAGCTTGGCCCCGCCGAACACTGAAGCTTTCTTT.

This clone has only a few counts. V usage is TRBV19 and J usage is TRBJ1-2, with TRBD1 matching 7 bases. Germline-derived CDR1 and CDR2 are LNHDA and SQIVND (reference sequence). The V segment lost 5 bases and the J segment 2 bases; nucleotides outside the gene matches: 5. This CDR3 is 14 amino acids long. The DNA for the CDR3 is TGTGCCAGTAGTCCGGGACAGCTAAACTATGGCTACACCTTC. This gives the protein CASSPGQLNYGYTF.

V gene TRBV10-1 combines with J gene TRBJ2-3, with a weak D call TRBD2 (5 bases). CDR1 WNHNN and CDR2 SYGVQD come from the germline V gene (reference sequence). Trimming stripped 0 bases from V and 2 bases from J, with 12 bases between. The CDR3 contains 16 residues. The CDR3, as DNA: TGCGCCAGCAGTGAGTCGAGCCTGACTATCACAGATACGCAGTATTTT. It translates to CASSESSLTITDTQYF.

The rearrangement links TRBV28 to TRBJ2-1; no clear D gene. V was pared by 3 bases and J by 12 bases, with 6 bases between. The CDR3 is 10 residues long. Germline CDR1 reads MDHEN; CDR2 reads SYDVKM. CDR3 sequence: CASSLGRQFF. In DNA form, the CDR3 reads TGTGCCAGCAGTTTGGGCAGGCAGTTCTTC.

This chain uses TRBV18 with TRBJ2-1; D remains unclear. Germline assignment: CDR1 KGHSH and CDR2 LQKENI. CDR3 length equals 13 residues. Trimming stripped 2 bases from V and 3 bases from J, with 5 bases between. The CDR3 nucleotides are TGTGCCAGCTCACCAGGCGTCTACAATGAGCAGTTCTTC. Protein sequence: CASSPGVYNEQFF.

This CDR3 is CASSSPGHNLYGYTF. The CDR3 DNA reads TGTGCCAGTAGTTCTCCGGGACACAACCTCTATGGCTACACCTTC. The rearrangement links TRBV19 to TRBJ1-2; TRBD1 might be the D (6 bases). Germline lookup yields CDR1 LNHDA and CDR2 SQIVND (reference sequence). Trimming took off 5 bases at V and 4 bases at J, with 17 bases between the two ends. This CDR3 has 15 amino acids.

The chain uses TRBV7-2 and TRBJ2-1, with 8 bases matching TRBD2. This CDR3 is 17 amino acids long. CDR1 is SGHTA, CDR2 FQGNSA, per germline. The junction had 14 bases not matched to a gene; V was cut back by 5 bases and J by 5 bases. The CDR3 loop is CASSLREGRRPNNEQFF. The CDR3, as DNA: TGTGCCAGCAGCCTCCGGGAGGGACGGCGGCCTAACAATGAGCAGTTCTTC.

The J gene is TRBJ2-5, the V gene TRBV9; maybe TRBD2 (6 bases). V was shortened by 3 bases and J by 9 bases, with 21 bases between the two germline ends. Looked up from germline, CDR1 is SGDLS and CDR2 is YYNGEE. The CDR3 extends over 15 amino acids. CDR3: CASSAQWTEGEAQYF. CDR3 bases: TGTGCCAGCAGCGCTCAATGGACGGAGGGTGAGGCCCAGTACTTC.